The T cell receptor (beta chain) described here comes from a study of T cells in Graves' hyperthyroidism and ophthalmopathy. This clonotype was seen many times. Template material for amplifying TCR beta CDR3 regions consisted of RNA transcripts. The HTBI primer set drove a first-round RT-PCR of the TCR CDR3. MiXCR was run by TCRdb on the multiplex PCR reads, yielding one entry per CDR3 protein. The data show roughly 840,000 distinct CDR3 sequences, roughly 40% seen once. Germline V gene sequence: CDR1 LNHDA, CDR2 SQIVND (reference sequence). The CDR3 length is 13 residues. With 1 base removed from V and 9 bases from J, the gap between germline ends came to 10 bases.

The TCR sequence derives from a man aged 18 to 29 with Graves' hyperthyroidism. Sequenced material: blood. This sequence joins TRBV19 and TRBJ1-5; unclear D gene. The CDR3 sequence is CASSIGYRGPQHF. The CDR3 region has the DNA TGTGCCAGTAGTATAGGATATCGAGGGCCCCAGCATTTT.